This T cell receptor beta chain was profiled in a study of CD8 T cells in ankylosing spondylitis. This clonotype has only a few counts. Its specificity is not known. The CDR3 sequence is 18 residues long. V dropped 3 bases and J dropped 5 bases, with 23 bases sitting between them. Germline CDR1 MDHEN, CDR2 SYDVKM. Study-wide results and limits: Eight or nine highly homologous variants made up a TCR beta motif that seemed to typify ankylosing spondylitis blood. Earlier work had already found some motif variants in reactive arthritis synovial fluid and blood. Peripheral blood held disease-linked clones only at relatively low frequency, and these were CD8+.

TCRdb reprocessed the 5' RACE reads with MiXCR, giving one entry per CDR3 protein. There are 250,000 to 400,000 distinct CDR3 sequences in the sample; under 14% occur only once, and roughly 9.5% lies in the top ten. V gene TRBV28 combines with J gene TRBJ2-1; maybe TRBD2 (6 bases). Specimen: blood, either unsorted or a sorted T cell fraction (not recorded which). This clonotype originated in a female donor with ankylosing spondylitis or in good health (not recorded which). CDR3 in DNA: TGTGCCAGCAGTTTTCTTTCCCTAGGGCGGGGTAAACACAATGAGCAGTTCTTC. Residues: CASSFLSLGRGKHNEQFF.